The rows below give T cell receptor beta chains drawn from one sample of a study of shared clonotypes between healthy human individuals. Only in-frame clones appear in the TCRdb table, and some are missing; sequencing was by immunoSEQ multiplex PCR. The table includes roughly 2.5 million clones, more than 90% detected once. The sequencing input was naive CD4+ T cells sorted from blood. These TCRs come from a man younger than 35 in good health. Each CDR3 is given with its conserved first and last residue. D genes are given only for firm matches. The size field is filled for only some rows; it gives once, few, many or a size class.

abundance | d_gene | j_gene | v_gene | CDR3aa | CDR3nt
- | - | TRBJ2-5 | TRBV6-5 | CASSYSTGTQETQYF | TGTGCCAGCAGTTACTCAACAGGGACCCAAGAGACCCAGTACTTC
- | - | TRBJ2-7 | TRBV6-1 | CASSEVYTYEQYF | TGTGCCAGCAGTGAGGTGTACACCTACGAGCAGTACTTC
- | - | TRBJ1-2 | TRBV6-5 | CASSKGGYGYTF | TGTGCCAGCAGTAAAGGGGGCTATGGCTACACCTTC
- | - | TRBJ2-1 | TRBV4-1 | CASSPRQGHNEQFF | TGCGCCAGCAGCCCCCGGCAGGGCCACAATGAGCAGTTCTTC
- | - | TRBJ2-7 | TRBV2 | CASSSRPPYEQYF | TGTGCCAGCTCAAGCAGGCCGCCCTACGAGCAGTACTTC
- | - | TRBJ2-1 | TRBV6-1 | CASSEYGVRYNEQFF | TGTGCCAGCAGTGAATACGGGGTTCGGTACAATGAGCAGTTCTTC
- | TRBD1 | TRBJ1-6 | TRBV19 | CASSILTGTGVRSPLHF | TGTGCCAGTAGTATCCTTACCGGGACAGGGGTCCGATCACCCCTCCACTTT
- | - | TRBJ1-5 | TRBV11-2 | CASSLDGTFSNQPQHF | TGTGCCAGCAGCTTAGATGGGACCTTTAGCAATCAGCCCCAGCATTTT
- | - | TRBJ2-1 | TRBV11-2 | CASSSDWDNEQFF | TGTGCCAGCAGCTCGGACTGGGACAATGAGCAGTTCTTC
- | - | TRBJ2-3 | TRBV7-8 | CASSFVRGGGTDTQYF | TGTGCCAGCAGCTTCGTGCGAGGAGGGGGCACAGATACGCAGTATTTT
once | - | TRBJ1-5 | TRBV19 | CASRRRADNQPQHF | TGTGCCAGTAGGCGCAGGGCGGATAATCAGCCCCAGCATTTT
- | - | TRBJ2-7 | TRBV19 | CASSRGHPYEQYF | TGTGCCAGTAGTCGGGGACATCCATACGAGCAGTACTTC
- | - | TRBJ2-1 | TRBV7-8 | CASSPVHGKGNEQFF | TGTGCCAGCAGCCCGGTGCACGGAAAAGGGAATGAGCAGTTCTTC
- | TRBD1 | TRBJ2-1 | TRBV5-1 | CASSRTGDSYNEQFF | TGCGCCAGCAGCCGGACAGGGGACTCCTACAATGAGCAGTTCTTC
- | - | TRBJ1-2 | TRBV2 | CASSEGGAMTF | TGTGCCAGCAGTGAAGGAGGGGCTATGACCTTC
- | - | TRBJ2-7 | TRBV6-1 | CASSSHGGPYEQYF | TGTGCCAGCAGTTCACACGGAGGGCCCTACGAGCAGTACTTC
- | - | TRBJ2-3 | TRBV9 | CASSMGLGTDTQYF | TGTGCCAGCAGCATGGGACTTGGCACAGATACGCAGTATTTT